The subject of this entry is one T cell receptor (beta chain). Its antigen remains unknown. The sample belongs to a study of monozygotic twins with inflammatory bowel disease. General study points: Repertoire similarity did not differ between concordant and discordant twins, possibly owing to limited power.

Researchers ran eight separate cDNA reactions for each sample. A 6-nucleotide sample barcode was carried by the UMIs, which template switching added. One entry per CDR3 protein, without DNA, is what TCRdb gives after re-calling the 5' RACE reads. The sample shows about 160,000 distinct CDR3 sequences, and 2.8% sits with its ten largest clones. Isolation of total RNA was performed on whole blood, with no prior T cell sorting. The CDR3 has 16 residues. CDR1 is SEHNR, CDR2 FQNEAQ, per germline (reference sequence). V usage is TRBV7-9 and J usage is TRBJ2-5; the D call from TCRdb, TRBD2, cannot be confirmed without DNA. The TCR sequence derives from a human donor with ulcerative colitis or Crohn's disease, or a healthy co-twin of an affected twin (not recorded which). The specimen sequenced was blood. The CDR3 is CASSGGTSGNKETQYF.